This T cell receptor beta chain was retrieved from a study of regulatory T cells in long-lasting Graves disease. Findings of the study overall: Tissue studied was limited to peripheral blood, excluding thyroid tissue.

Arm-PCR of CDR3 regions and iRepertoire HTBI primers were used to build TCR beta libraries. TCRdb used MiXCR to reprocess the multiplex PCR reads, holding one entry per CDR3 protein. The sample lists approximately 300,000 distinct CDR3 sequences, roughly 18% occurring once. Time point here: newly diagnosed GD, antithyroid drugs for less than 3 months. PBMCs provided the RNA from which the TCR library was made. This clonotype was recorded many times. Its antigen is still unknown. The sequencing here drew on peripheral blood mononuclear cells (PBMCs), taken at new diagnosis, from a patient treated with antithyroid drugs. This clonotype originated in a female donor with Graves disease.

Here the CDR3 reads CASSSGAVADTQYF. For the CDR3, the DNA is TGTGCCAGCAGTTCAGGGGCGGTCGCAGATACGCAGTATTTT. This chain uses TRBV28 with TRBJ2-3; possibly TRBD1 for D (6 bases). The CDR3 extends over 14 amino acids. From germline, CDR1 is MDHEN and CDR2 SYDVKM. Trimming removed 4 bases at V and 4 bases at J, with 12 bases between.